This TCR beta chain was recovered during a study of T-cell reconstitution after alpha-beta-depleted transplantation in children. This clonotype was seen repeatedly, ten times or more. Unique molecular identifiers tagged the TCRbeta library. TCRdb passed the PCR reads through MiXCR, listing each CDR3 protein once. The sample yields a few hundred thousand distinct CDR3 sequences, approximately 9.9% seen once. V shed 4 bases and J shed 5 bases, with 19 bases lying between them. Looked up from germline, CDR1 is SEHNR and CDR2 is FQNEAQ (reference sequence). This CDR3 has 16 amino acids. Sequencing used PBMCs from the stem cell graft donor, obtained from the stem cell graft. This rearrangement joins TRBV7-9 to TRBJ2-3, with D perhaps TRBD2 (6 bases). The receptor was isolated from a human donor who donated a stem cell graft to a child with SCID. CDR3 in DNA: TGTGCCAGCAGCTCGGGCGGGACTCGGTCGCTAGATACGCAGTATTTT. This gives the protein CASSSGGTRSLDTQYF.